Below are 15 T cell receptor beta chains sequenced from a single sample in a study of T cell repertoires in cytomegalovirus infection. Each CDR3 protein gets one entry after TCRdb re-called the reads with MiXCR. The sample contains nearly 450,000 distinct CDR3 sequences, 30% to 40% of which appear only once. The sample was PBMCs. The source of these receptors is a human donor in good health (CMV status not recorded). Some clones in this sample may be carry-over from other donors' samples.

The rearrangement joins TRBV19 to TRBJ1-3, with D hard to call. V lost 3 bases, J lost 2 bases, and 5 bases lay in between. CDR3 length: 13 amino acids. Germline V lookup: CDR1 LNHDA, CDR2 SQIVND (reference sequence). The CDR3 nucleotides read TGTGCCAGTAGTATGGGAGCTGGAAACACCATATATTTT. Amino acid sequence: CASSMGAGNTIYF.

This clonotype appeared many times. The chain is built from TRBV7-2 and TRBJ2-7; possibly TRBD2 for D (5 bases). Germline CDR1 is SGHTA and CDR2 is FQGNSA. The V end lost 5 bases, the J end lost 2 bases, and 10 bases lay between the germline ends. This CDR3 contains 13 residues. CDR3 sequence (DNA): TGTGCCAGCAGCCTCGGGGAACCCTACGAGCAGTACTTC. This gives the protein CASSLGEPYEQYF.

This clonotype came up once. A single base separates this from a much larger clone, so it may be a read error. The rearrangement links TRBV7-7 to TRBJ2-5; D unresolved. In germline, CDR1 is SSHAT, CDR2 FNYEAQ (reference sequence). This CDR3 is 13 amino acids long. The CDR3 nucleotides are TGTGCCAGAAGCTTAGATAGACAAGAGACCCAGTACTTC. Its translation is CARSLDRQETQYF.

The chain joins TRBV30 to TRBJ2-1, with 10 bases aligning to TRBD2. J gave up 4 bases and V 1 base, and 7 bases lay outside the gene matches. Germline CDR1 is GTSNPN and CDR2 is SVGIG (reference sequence). The CDR3 is 16 amino acids. The DNA for the CDR3 is TGTGCCTGGAGTGCACCCCTAGCGGGGGTATACAATGAGCAGTTCTTC. It is translated as CAWSAPLAGVYNEQFF.

This clonotype was found a few times. Given a much more abundant clone one base away, this may be a read error. The rearrangement uses TRBV12-3 or TRBV12-4 and TRBJ1-1; D is undetermined. Trimming cost V 6 bases and J 5 bases, with 10 bases left between them. The CDR3 length is 12 residues. CDR3 residues: CASSPTWTEAFF. CDR3 in DNA: TGTGCCAGCAGCCCGACATGGACTGAAGCTTTCTTT.

This chain links TRBV6-5 with TRBJ1-6; TRBD1 matches 8 bases. Trimming at V came to 2 bases and at J to 6 bases, leaving 3 bases not matched to a gene. This CDR3 contains 15 residues. Germline-derived CDR1 and CDR2 are MNHEY and SVGAGI. CDR3 sequence (DNA): TGTGCCAGCAGTTACGGTCAGGGGGCTAATTCACCCCTCCACTTT. This sequence encodes CASSYGQGANSPLHF.

The chain has TRBV10-2 and TRBJ2-3; D uncertain. The germline CDR1 and CDR2 sequences are WSHSY and SAAADI. The CDR3 extends over 14 amino acids. CDR3 coding DNA: TGCGCGGGAAGACTCCCAGGCCGCACAGATACGCAGTATTTT. Amino acids: CAGRLPGRTDTQYF.

This clonotype has ten or more counts. The rearrangement joins TRBV25-1 to TRBJ1-1; 8 positions match TRBD1. J was trimmed by 3 bases and V by 4 bases; bases with no gene match: 10. There are 16 residues in the CDR3. Germline CDR1 reads MGHDK; CDR2 reads SYGVNS. CDR3 nucleotide sequence: TGTGCCAGCAGTGCCCAACGTCAGGGGGCCTACACTGAAGCTTTCTTT. Its protein product is CASSAQRQGAYTEAFF. Full variable domain (outside the CDR3, taken from reference TRBV25-1 and TRBJ1-1): EADIYQTPRYLVIGTGKKITLECSQTMGHDKMYWYQQDPGMELHLIHYSYGVNSTEKGDLSSESTVSRIRTEHFPLTLESARPSHTSQYLCASSAQRQGAYTEAFFGQGTRLTVV.

This clonotype was seen at least ten times. The gene calls are TRBV10-2 and TRBJ1-5; no definite D call. The V and J ends lost 6 bases and 2 bases respectively, with 23 bases between them. This CDR3 contains 18 residues. The germline CDR1 and CDR2 sequences are WSHSY and SAAADI. CDR3 amino acids: CASSSASLLRGGNQPQHF. The CDR3 DNA reads TGCGCCAGCAGCAGCGCCAGTCTGTTGCGTGGGGGCAATCAGCCCCAGCATTTT.

This chain uses TRBV20-1 with TRBJ1-1; D gene unclear. Germline CDR1 and CDR2: DFQATT and SNEGSKA (reference sequence). This CDR3 region has 11 residues. Trimming pared 6 bases from V and 4 bases from J, leaving 9 bases between. In DNA, the CDR3 is TGCAGTGCCCTAAGACCCACTGAAGCTTTCTTT. This encodes CSALRPTEAFF.

This clonotype has more than one count but fewer than ten. The chain uses TRBV6-2 or TRBV6-3 and TRBJ2-1; D is unclear. Germline CDR1 MNHEY, CDR2 SVGEGT. CDR3 size: 15 residues. V was cut by 2 bases and J by 5 bases, with 13 bases left in between. CDR3 protein: CASSYDPVEDNEQFF. CDR3 nucleotides: TGTGCCAGCAGTTACGACCCGGTAGAGGACAATGAGCAGTTCTTC.

This clonotype was seen only a few times. CDR3 sequence (DNA): TGCGCCAGCAGCCGCGAACTGACTGGTGCAGATACGCAGTATTTT. Translation: CASSRELTGADTQYF. The chain links TRBV4-3 to TRBJ2-3; no firm D call. Germline V CDR1 and CDR2: LGHNA, YSLEER. V gave up 4 bases and J gave up 4 bases, with 15 bases separating them. This CDR3 is built from 15 residues.

The chain links TRBV20-1 to TRBJ1-1; D uncertain. The CDR3 has 15 residues. Per the germline V gene, CDR1 is DFQATT and CDR2 is SNEGSKA (reference sequence). The V gene lost 4 bases and the J gene lost 0 bases, with 15 bases spanning the gap. The CDR3 loop reads CSAKGQRVLNTEAFF. The CDR3 bases are TGCAGTGCTAAAGGGCAACGTGTCTTGAACACTGAAGCTTTCTTT.

The chain uses TRBV2 and TRBJ2-5, with 8 positions matching TRBD2. With V trimmed by 8 bases and J by 4 bases, 3 bases remained unmatched. The germline CDR1 and CDR2 sequences are SNHLY and FYNNEI. This CDR3 spans 12 amino acids. CDR3 nucleotides: TGTGCCAGCGTAGGACTAGCAGAGACCCAGTACTTC. It translates to CASVGLAETQYF.

The sample holds many counts of this clonotype. V gene TRBV7-6 combines with J gene TRBJ2-3; 10 bases map to TRBD1. The CDR3 runs to 16 residues. J lost 2 bases, V lost 5 bases, and 7 bases had no gene match. Germline loops: CDR1 SGHVS, CDR2 FNYEAQ. The DNA of the CDR3 is TGTGCCAGCAGCCCCTCGGGACAGGGGTACACAGATACGCAGTATTTT. This encodes CASSPSGQGYTDTQYF.